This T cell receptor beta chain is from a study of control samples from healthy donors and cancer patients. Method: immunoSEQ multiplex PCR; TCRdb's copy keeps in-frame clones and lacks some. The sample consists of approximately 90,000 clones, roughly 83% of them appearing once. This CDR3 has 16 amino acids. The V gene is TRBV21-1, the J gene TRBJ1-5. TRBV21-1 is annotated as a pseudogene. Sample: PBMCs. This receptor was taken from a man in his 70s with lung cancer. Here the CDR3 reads CASSKEVTANPTPQHF. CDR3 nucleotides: TGTGCCAGCAGCAAAGAAGTGACGGCAAACCCCACCCCCCAGCATTTT.